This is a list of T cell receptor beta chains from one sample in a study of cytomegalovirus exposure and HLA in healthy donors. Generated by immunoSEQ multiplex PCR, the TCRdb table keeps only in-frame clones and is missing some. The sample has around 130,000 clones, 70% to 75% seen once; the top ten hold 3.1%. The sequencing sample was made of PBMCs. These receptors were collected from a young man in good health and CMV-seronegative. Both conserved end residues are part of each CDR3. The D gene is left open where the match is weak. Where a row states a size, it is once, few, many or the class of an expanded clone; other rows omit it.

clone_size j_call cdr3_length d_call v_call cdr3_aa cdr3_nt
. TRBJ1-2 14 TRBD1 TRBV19 CASLDRRRTYGYTF TGTGCCTCCCTGGACAGGCGACGGACCTATGGCTACACCTTC
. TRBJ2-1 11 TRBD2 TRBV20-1 CSATPGLGQFF TGCAGTGCTACACCGGGACTAGGCCAGTTCTTC
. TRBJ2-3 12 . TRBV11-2 CASSLGANTQYF TGTGCCAGCAGCTTAGGTGCTAATACGCAGTATTTT
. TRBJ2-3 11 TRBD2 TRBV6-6 CASSYREGRYF TGTGCCAGCAGTTACAGGGAGGGGAGGTATTTT
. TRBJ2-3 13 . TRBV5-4 CASSTDQGDTQYF TGTGCCAGCAGCACGGACCAGGGGGATACGCAGTATTTT
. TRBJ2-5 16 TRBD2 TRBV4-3 CASSQDVGGTAETQYF TGCGCCAGCAGCCAAGATGTGGGGGGGACGGCGGAGACCCAGTACTTC
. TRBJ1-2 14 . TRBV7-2 CASSLDLGVGRPYF TGTGCCAGCAGCTTAGATTTAGGGGTTGGCAGGCCCTACTTC
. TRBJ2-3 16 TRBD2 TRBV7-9 CASSSPSGKSTDTQYF TGTGCCAGCAGCTCCCCTAGCGGGAAAAGCACAGATACGCAGTATTTT
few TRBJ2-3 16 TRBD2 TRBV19 CASSIRLAAITDTQYF TGTGCCAGTAGTATCCGGCTAGCGGCTATCACAGATACGCAGTATTTT
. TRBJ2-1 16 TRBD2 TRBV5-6 CASSFGLAGPYNEQFF TGTGCCAGCAGTTTTGGACTAGCGGGTCCCTACAATGAGCAGTTCTTC
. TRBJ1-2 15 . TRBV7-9 CASSSDSHDYYGYTF TGTGCCAGCAGCTCGGACAGCCACGACTACTATGGCTACACCTTC
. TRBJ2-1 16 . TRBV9 CASSVVGSTNRDEQFF TGTGCCAGCAGCGTAGTCGGCAGCACAAATCGGGATGAGCAGTTCTTC
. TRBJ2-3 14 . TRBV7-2 CASSLSWGVDTQYF TGTGCCAGCAGCTTAAGTTGGGGGGTAGATACGCAGTATTTT
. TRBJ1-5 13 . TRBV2 CASSEGRNQPQHF TGTGCCAGCAGTGAGGGGCGCAATCAGCCCCAGCATTTT
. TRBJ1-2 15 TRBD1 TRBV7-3 CASSPQPTGIYGYTF TGTGCCAGCAGCCCCCAACCGACAGGGATCTATGGCTACACCTTC
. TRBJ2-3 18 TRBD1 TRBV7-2 CASSLEVAGTGHTDTQYF TGTGCCAGCAGCTTAGAGGTCGCCGGGACAGGTCACACAGATACGCAGTATTTT
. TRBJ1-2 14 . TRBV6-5 CASSRGPGGYGYTF TGTGCCAGCAGCCGAGGCCCAGGAGGCTACGGCTACACCTTC
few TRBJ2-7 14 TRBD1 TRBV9 CASSPRTGGYEQYF TGTGCCAGCAGCCCAAGGACAGGGGGCTACGAGCAGTACTTC
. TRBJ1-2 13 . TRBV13 CASSLEGGHGYTF TGTGCCAGCAGCTTGGAAGGGGGACATGGCTACACCTTC
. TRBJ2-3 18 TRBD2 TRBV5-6 CASSLSSVRGGSTDTQYF TGTGCCAGCAGCTTGAGTAGTGTGCGGGGGGGTAGCACAGATACGCAGTATTTT
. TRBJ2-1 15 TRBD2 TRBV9 CASSVVAGGPGEQFF TGTGCCAGCAGCGTAGTAGCGGGGGGGCCCGGTGAGCAGTTCTTC
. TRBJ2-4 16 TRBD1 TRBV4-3 CASSQDTVGTGNIQYF TGCGCCAGCAGCCAAGATACGGTAGGGACAGGGAACATTCAGTACTTC
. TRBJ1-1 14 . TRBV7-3 CASSLMVRFTEAFF TGTGCCAGCAGCTTAATGGTACGGTTCACTGAAGCTTTCTTT
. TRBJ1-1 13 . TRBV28 CASSHPTVTEAFF TGTGCCAGCAGTCACCCAACAGTGACTGAAGCTTTCTTT
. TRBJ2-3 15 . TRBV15 CATSRLTPNTDTQYF TGTGCCACCAGCAGACTGACACCAAACACAGATACGCAGTATTTT
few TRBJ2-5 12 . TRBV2 CASKVSVETQYF TGTGCCAGCAAGGTTAGCGTAGAGACCCAGTACTTC
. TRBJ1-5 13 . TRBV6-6 CASTEEYNQPQHF TGTGCCAGCACCGAGGAATACAATCAGCCCCAGCATTTT
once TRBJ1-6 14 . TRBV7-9 CASSLGLGGSPLHF TGTGCCAGCAGCTTAGGCCTTGGCGGTTCACCCCTCCACTTT
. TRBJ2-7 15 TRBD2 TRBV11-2 CASSLVPSGNYEQYF TGTGCCAGCAGCTTAGTGCCTAGCGGTAACTACGAGCAGTACTTC
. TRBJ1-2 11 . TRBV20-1 CSARVPYGYTF TGCAGTGCCCGAGTGCCCTATGGCTACACCTTC
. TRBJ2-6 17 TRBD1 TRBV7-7 CASSPGTGYSGANVLTF TGTGCTAGCAGCCCTGGGACAGGATACTCTGGGGCCAACGTCCTGACTTTC
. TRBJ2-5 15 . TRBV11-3 CASSIGGDFQETQYF TGTGCCAGCAGCATAGGAGGGGACTTTCAAGAGACCCAGTACTTC
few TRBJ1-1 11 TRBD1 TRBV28 CAILQGPRAFF TGTGCCATCTTACAGGGGCCTCGGGCTTTCTTT
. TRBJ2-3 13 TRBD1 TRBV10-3 CAIRQGATDTQYF TGTGCCATCAGACAGGGGGCCACAGATACGCAGTATTTT
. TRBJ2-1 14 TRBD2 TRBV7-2 CASGGAGGVNEQFF TGTGCCTCCGGAGGGGCGGGGGGTGTCAATGAGCAGTTCTTC
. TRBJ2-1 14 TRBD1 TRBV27 CASRSGGGYNEQFF TGTGCCAGCAGATCAGGGGGTGGCTACAATGAGCAGTTCTTC
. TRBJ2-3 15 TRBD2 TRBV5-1 CASSLETSGGDTQYF TGCGCCAGCAGCTTGGAGACTAGCGGGGGGGATACGCAGTATTTT
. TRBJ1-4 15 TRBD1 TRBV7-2 CASSGAGTGKEKLFF TGTGCCAGCAGCGGCGCCGGGACAGGGAAAGAAAAACTGTTTTTT
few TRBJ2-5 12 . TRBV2 CASTGQGETQYF TGTGCCAGCACAGGTCAGGGGGAGACCCAGTACTTC
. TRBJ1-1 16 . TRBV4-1 CASSQEHRGGNTEAFF TGCGCCAGCAGCCAAGAGCATCGGGGGGGGAACACTGAAGCTTTCTTT
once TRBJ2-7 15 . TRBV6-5 CASSYGGAKSYEQYF TGTGCCAGCAGTTACGGGGGGGCGAAGTCCTACGAGCAGTACTTC
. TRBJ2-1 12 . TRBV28 CASSLPPGEQFF TGTGCCAGCAGTTTACCTCCGGGTGAGCAGTTCTTC
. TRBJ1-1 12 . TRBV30 CAWSLGRTEAFF TGTGCCTGGAGTTTGGGGCGGACAGAAGCTTTCTTT
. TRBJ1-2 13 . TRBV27 CASSLSGAYGYTF TGTGCCAGCAGTTTATCAGGGGCCTATGGCTACACCTTC
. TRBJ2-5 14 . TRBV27 CASSFWTSQETQYF TGTGCCAGCAGTTTTTGGACATCTCAAGAGACCCAGTACTTC
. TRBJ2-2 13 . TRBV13 CASSRTPLGELFF TGTGCCAGCAGCCGCACTCCGCTCGGGGAGCTGTTTTTT
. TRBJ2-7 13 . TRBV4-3 CASSYKGSNEQYF TGCGCCAGCAGCTACAAAGGGAGCAACGAGCAGTACTTC
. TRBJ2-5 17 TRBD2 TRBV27 CASRYKGLAGERGTQYF TGTGCCAGCAGATACAAAGGACTAGCGGGAGAACGGGGGACCCAGTACTTC